These T cell receptor beta chains were read from a single sample in a study of glioma-infiltrating T cells. TCRdb called the multiplex PCR reads again in MiXCR, with one record for every CDR3 protein. This table holds 400,000 or so distinct CDR3 sequences, 35% to 45% found once. Sequences were obtained from glioma tissue, nonneoplastic brain tissue, or PBMCs (not recorded which). The receptors were sampled from a human donor with low-grade glioma or glioblastoma, undergoing nonglioma brain surgery, or in good health (not recorded which). Both conserved end residues are part of each CDR3. The order of the fields is clone size, V gene, CDR3 protein. A row's size may be missing; if present it is once, few, many or a size class.

abundance: many; v_gene: TRBV4-2; CDR3aa: CASSQADATGQFF
abundance: NA; v_gene: TRBV4-3; CDR3aa: CASSQEASGGGTDTQYF
abundance: NA; v_gene: TRBV12-5; CDR3aa: CASGLGRGFPRFF
abundance: few; v_gene: TRBV4-1; CDR3aa: CASSQEGGENYGYTF
abundance: many; v_gene: TRBV28; CDR3aa: CASSSPGQPQHF
abundance: NA; v_gene: TRBV4-3; CDR3aa: CASSPNRGLGYNYTF
abundance: NA; v_gene: TRBV7-9; CDR3aa: CASSYYGTGGNNQPQHF
abundance: NA; v_gene: TRBV28; CDR3aa: CASKKSLKQYF
abundance: NA; v_gene: TRBV7-2; CDR3aa: CASGGLANTGELFF
abundance: few; v_gene: TRBV7-2; CDR3aa: CASSLAHISQPQHF
abundance: few; v_gene: TRBV19; CDR3aa: CASSTRLAGFVEQFF
abundance: NA; v_gene: TRBV27; CDR3aa: CASSPFSPGTGELFF
abundance: NA; v_gene: TRBV28; CDR3aa: CASSNPGLPTSGYGYTF
abundance: NA; v_gene: TRBV7-9; CDR3aa: CASSFYRSEAFF
abundance: NA; v_gene: TRBV24-1; CDR3aa: CATSESRGRNEQFF
abundance: many; v_gene: TRBV28; CDR3aa: CASTFGTADTQYF
abundance: many; v_gene: TRBV20-1; CDR3aa: CSARDRQLNTEAFF
abundance: few; v_gene: TRBV27; CDR3aa: CASSSALSGGEQYF
abundance: few; v_gene: TRBV25-1; CDR3aa: CASSENGAGGVGQPQHF
abundance: NA; v_gene: TRBV2; CDR3aa: CASTSPPTGGLVAFF
abundance: few; v_gene: TRBV4-2; CDR3aa: CASSQDLVGRLPYNEQFF
abundance: NA; v_gene: TRBV3-1; CDR3aa: CASSNRLADQETQYF
abundance: few; v_gene: TRBV7-2; CDR3aa: CASSLGTSGRGGTDTQYF
abundance: NA; v_gene: TRBV12-3/TRBV12-4; CDR3aa: CASSLWGNEKLFF
abundance: NA; v_gene: TRBV20-1; CDR3aa: CSARTKLLQETQYF
abundance: few; v_gene: TRBV7-2; CDR3aa: CASSRLGGQRRTYEQYF
abundance: few; v_gene: TRBV4-3; CDR3aa: CASSQLGTNYNEQFF
abundance: many; v_gene: TRBV20-1; CDR3aa: CSASQGGVVTF
abundance: once; v_gene: TRBV7-6; CDR3aa: CASSLVWDRSQETQYF
abundance: NA; v_gene: TRBV30; CDR3aa: CAQSDATEAFF
abundance: NA; v_gene: TRBV2; CDR3aa: CASSEGDYGYTF
abundance: NA; v_gene: TRBV3-1; CDR3aa: CASSQDIDTTDTQYF
abundance: many; v_gene: TRBV20-1; CDR3aa: CSARLGGGNTIYF
abundance: many; v_gene: TRBV7-2; CDR3aa: CASSRTGTYEQYF
abundance: many; v_gene: TRBV27; CDR3aa: CASSLTTGGNEQFF
abundance: few; v_gene: TRBV12-3/TRBV12-4; CDR3aa: CASRDLGLALNEQFF
abundance: many; v_gene: TRBV25-1; CDR3aa: CASSEAGGPISNTQYF
abundance: NA; v_gene: TRBV7-2; CDR3aa: CASSFRQGTVYEQYF
abundance: NA; v_gene: TRBV28; CDR3aa: CASSLRSPRTGGNYGYTF
abundance: few; v_gene: TRBV20-1; CDR3aa: CSARNSQSYRGALEEQYF
abundance: NA; v_gene: TRBV11-2; CDR3aa: CASSEGAGLGIF
abundance: many; v_gene: TRBV27; CDR3aa: CASSKPPTSGSTDTQYF
abundance: NA; v_gene: TRBV19; CDR3aa: CASSTTGEPTGELFF
abundance: many; v_gene: TRBV6-1; CDR3aa: CASNQGEGEQYF
abundance: NA; v_gene: TRBV5-4; CDR3aa: CASSLYWEGPYEQYF
abundance: NA; v_gene: TRBV29-1; CDR3aa: CSVRRELVGEQSF
abundance: NA; v_gene: TRBV10-1; CDR3aa: CASYQTGTNEQYF
abundance: many; v_gene: TRBV20-1; CDR3aa: CSAQGLAGVHEQFF
abundance: few; v_gene: TRBV7-9; CDR3aa: CASSLTDRGLSYEQYF
abundance: NA; v_gene: TRBV4-1; CDR3aa: CASSQEWGVNEQYF
abundance: few; v_gene: TRBV12-3/TRBV12-4; CDR3aa: CASNLLAGIHNEQFF
abundance: NA; v_gene: TRBV2; CDR3aa: CATGREGYEKLFF
abundance: NA; v_gene: TRBV4-2; CDR3aa: CASSQDGDRAGNTEAFF
abundance: NA; v_gene: TRBV5-1; CDR3aa: CASSLAWGRVTEAFF
abundance: few; v_gene: TRBV7-6; CDR3aa: CASSSLAGVRQETQYF
abundance: few; v_gene: TRBV20-1; CDR3aa: CSAIDGRTGVAQYF
abundance: NA; v_gene: TRBV20-1; CDR3aa: CSAVAGAAHNEQFF